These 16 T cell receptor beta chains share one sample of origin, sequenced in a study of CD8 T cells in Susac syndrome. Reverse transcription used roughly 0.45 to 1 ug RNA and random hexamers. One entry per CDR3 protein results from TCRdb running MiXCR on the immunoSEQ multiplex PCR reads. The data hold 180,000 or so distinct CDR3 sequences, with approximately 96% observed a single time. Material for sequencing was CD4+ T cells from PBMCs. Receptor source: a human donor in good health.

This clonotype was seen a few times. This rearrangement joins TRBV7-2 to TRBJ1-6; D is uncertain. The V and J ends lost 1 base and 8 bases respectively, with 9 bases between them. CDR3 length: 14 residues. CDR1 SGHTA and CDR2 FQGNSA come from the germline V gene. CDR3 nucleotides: TGTGCCAGCAGCTTAGACGGATTAGATTCACCCCTCCACTTT. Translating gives CASSLDGLDSPLHF.

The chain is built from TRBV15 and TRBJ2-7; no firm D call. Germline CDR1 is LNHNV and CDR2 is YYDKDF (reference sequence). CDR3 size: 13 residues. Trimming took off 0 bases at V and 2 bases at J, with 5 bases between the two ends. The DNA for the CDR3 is TGTGCCACCAGCAGAGATTCCGCCTACGAGCAGTACTTC. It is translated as CATSRDSAYEQYF.

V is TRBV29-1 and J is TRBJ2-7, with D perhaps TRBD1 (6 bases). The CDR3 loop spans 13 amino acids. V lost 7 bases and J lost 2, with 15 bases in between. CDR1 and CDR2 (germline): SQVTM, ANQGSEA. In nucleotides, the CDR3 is TGCAGCGGGACAGCTCCTGGGGCCTACGAGCAGTACTTC. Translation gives CSGTAPGAYEQYF.

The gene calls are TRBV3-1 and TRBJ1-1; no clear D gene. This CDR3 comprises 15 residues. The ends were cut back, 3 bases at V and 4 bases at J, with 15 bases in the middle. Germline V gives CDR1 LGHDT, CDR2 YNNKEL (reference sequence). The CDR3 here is CASSHLLRKTTEAFF. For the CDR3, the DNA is TGTGCCAGCAGCCATCTACTCAGGAAAACCACTGAAGCTTTCTTT.

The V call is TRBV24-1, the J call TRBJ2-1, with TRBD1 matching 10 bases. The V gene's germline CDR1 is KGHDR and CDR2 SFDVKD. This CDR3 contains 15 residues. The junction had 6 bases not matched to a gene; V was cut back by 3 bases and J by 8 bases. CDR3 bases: TGTGCCACCAGTGATCCCGGGACAGGGGACTATGAGCAGTTCTTC. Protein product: CATSDPGTGDYEQFF.

The DNA for the CDR3 is TGCAGCGTTGAGTCCGGGCCCCGAAGCACAGATACGCAGTATTTT. Protein product: CSVESGPRSTDTQYF. This chain joins TRBV29-1 and TRBJ2-3; D ambiguous. V was cut by 3 bases and J by 0 bases, with 13 bases left in between. CDR3 length equals 15 residues. Germline assignment: CDR1 SQVTM and CDR2 ANQGSEA.

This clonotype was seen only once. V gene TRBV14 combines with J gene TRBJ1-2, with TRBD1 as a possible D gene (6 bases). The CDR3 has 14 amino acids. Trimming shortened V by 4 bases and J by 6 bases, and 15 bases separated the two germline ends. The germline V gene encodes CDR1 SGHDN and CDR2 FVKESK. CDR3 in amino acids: CASSPSGAPHGYTF. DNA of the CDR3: TGTGCCAGCAGCCCGTCAGGGGCCCCCCATGGCTACACCTTC.

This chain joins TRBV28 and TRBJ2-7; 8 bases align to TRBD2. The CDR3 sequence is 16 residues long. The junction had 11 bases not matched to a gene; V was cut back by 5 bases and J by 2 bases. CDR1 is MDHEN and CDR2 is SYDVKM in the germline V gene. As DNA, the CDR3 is TGTGCCAGCAGTACCATAAACCGGGGGGGGCCCTACGAGCAGTACTTC. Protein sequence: CASSTINRGGPYEQYF.

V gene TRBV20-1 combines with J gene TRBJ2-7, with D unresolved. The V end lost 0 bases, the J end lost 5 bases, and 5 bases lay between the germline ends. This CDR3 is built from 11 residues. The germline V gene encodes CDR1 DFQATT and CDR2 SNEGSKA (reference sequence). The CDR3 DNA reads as TGCAGTGCTAGAGATAGCCACGAGCAGTACTTC. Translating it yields CSARDSHEQYF.

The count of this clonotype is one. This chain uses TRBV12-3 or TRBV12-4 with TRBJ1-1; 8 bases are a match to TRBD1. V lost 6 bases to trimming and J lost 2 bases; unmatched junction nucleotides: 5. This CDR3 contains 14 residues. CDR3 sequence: CASRRGQVNTEAFF. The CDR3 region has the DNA TGTGCCAGCAGACGGGGACAGGTAAACACTGAAGCTTTCTTT.

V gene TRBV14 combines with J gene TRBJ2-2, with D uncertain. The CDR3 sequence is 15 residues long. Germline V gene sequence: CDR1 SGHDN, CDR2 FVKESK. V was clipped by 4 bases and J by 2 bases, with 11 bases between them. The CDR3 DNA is TGTGCCAGCAGCCCCCAGCTGATCAACACCGGGGAGCTGTTTTTT. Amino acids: CASSPQLINTGELFF.

The CDR3 DNA sequence: TGCAGCGTAAGCCGGGACAGGGGTTACGAGCAGTACTTC. This codes for CSVSRDRGYEQYF. This chain joins TRBV29-1 and TRBJ2-7, with TRBD1 matching 10 bases. With 6 bases clipped from V and 4 bases from J, the junction kept 6 bases outside the gene matches. Germline-derived CDR1 and CDR2 are SQVTM and ANQGSEA. The CDR3 is 13 amino acids.

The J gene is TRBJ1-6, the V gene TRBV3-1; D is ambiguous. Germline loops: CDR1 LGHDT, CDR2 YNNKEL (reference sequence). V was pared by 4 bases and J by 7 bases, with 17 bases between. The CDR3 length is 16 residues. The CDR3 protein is CASSRGQILGNSPLHF. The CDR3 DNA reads TGTGCCAGCAGCCGTGGGCAAATCTTAGGGAATTCACCCCTCCACTTT.

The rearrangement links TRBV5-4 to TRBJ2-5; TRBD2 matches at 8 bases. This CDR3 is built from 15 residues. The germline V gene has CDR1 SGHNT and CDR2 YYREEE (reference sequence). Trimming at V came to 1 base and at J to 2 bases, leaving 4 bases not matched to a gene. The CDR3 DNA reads TGTGCCAGCAGCTTGAAATCTAGCGGGCAAGAGACCCAGTACTTC. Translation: CASSLKSSGQETQYF.

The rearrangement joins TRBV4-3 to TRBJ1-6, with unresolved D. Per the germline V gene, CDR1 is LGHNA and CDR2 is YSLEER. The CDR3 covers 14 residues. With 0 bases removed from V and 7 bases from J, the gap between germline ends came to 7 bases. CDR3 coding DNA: TGCGCCAGCAGCCAAGAGGGCGCGAATTCACCCCTCCACTTT. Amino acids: CASSQEGANSPLHF.

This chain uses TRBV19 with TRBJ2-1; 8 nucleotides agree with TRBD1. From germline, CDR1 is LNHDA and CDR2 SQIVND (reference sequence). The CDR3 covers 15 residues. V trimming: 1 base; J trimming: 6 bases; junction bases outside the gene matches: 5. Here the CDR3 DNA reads TGTGCCAGTAGTATAGTACAGACAGGGGTCAATGAGCAGTTCTTC. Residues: CASSIVQTGVNEQFF.